This T cell receptor (beta chain) stems from a study of response to subunit inactivated influenza vaccine. Study conclusions and caveats: It was the authors' suggestion that each seasonal influenza vaccination recruits few new T cells.

TCRdb used MiXCR to reprocess the RT-PCR reads, holding one entry per CDR3 protein. The data contain some 600,000 distinct CDR3 sequences, around 15% of them seen just once; the ten biggest clones take up approximately 7.6%. A note on this clonotype: Its antigen is as yet unknown.

Sequencing was performed on PBMCs from blood, taken 14 to 15 days before vaccination. The receptor's source is a man aged 50 or older who received an inactivated influenza vaccine.

The CDR3, as DNA: TGTGCCAGCATCACAGGGGGTGAAAAACTGTTTTTT. Amino acids: CASITGGEKLFF. The V and J genes are TRBV28 and TRBJ1-4; 8 bases are a match to TRBD1. In germline, CDR1 is MDHEN, CDR2 SYDVKM. Germline trimming cut 7 bases from V and 7 bases from J; bases unmatched to any gene: 2. The CDR3 spans 12 residues.